This T cell receptor beta chain was found in a study of T-cell reconstitution after alpha-beta-depleted transplantation in children. Study findings and constraints: Roughly two months post-transplant, alpha-beta T cells reportedly originated from several hundred graft clones that had expanded. Surviving recipient cells, namely T cells and thymic progenitors, were the source of high day-60 TCRbeta diversity in some patients. From newly produced T cells came most of the T-cell counts and diversity one year after transplant.

This clonotype showed up just a few times. Its antigen is unknown. TCRbeta library construction was performed incorporating unique molecular identifiers. TCRdb re-analysed the PCR reads in MiXCR, keeping a single row per CDR3 protein. The table shows 500,000 or so distinct CDR3 sequences, with around 10% occurring only once. Germline V gene lookup returns CDR1 SGHTA and CDR2 FQGNSA. The CDR3 has 15 amino acids. V dropped 5 bases and J dropped 9 bases, with 20 bases sitting between them. The TCR originated in a female patient aged 2-9 years who had a stem cell transplant for aplastic anemia, so the T cells may come from the graft donor. The V call is TRBV7-2, the J call TRBJ2-1; TRBD2 is a possible D gene (6 bases). Source: PBMCs, mostly from graft donor cells, taken 180 days after TCRalphabeta/CD19-depleted stem cell transplant. The CDR3 nucleotides are TGTGCCAGCAGCCCCCTAACCGCATACGGGGGTGAGCAGTTCTTC. This translates into CASSPLTAYGGEQFF.